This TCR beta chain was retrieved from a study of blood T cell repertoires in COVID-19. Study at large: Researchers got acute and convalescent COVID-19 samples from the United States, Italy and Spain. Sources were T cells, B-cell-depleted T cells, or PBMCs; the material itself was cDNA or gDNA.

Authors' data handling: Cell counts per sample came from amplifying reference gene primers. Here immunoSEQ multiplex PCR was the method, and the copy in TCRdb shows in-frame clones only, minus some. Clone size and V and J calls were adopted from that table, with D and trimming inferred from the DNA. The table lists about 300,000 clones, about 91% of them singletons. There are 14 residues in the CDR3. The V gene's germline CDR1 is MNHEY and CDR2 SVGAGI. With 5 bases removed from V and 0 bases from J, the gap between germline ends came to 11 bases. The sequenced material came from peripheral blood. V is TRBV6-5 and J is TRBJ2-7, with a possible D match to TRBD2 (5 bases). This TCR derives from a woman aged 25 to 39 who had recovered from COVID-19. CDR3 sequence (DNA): TGTGCCAGCAGTCTAACTCGGGGCTCCTACGAGCAGTACTTC. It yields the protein CASSLTRGSYEQYF.